This T cell receptor (beta chain) was obtained from a study of blood T cell repertoires in COVID-19. Across the whole study: T cells, B-cell-depleted T cells, or PBMCs supplied cDNA or gDNA.

Libraries were prepared by immunoSEQ multiplex PCR; TCRdb keeps only in-frame clonotypes and omits some of them. Found here are 250,000 to 300,000 clones, roughly nine tenths of them singletons; the top ten hold 9.5% to 15%. Germline values: CDR1 WSHSY, CDR2 SAAADI. Trimming took 5 bases from V and 4 from J, leaving 11 bases between them. This CDR3 region has 13 residues. Source material: peripheral blood. The genes are TRBV10-2 and TRBJ2-5; a weak D match, TRBD2 (6 bases). The sequence was obtained from a woman aged 30 to 39 with COVID-19, enrolled during active disease. The CDR3 nucleotides are TGCGCCAGCAGTCCGCCGGGACTAGAGACCCAGTACTTC. It translates to CASSPPGLETQYF.